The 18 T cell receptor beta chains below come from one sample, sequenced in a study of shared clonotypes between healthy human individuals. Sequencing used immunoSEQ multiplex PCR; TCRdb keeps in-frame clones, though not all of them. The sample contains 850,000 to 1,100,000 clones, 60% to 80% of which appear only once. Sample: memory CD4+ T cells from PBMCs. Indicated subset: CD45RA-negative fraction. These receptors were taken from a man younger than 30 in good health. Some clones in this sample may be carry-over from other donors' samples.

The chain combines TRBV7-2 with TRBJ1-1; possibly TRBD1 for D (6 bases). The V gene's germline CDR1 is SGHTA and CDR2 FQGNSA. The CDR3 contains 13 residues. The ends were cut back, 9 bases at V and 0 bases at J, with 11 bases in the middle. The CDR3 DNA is TGTGCCAGTACACAGGGAATGAACACTGAAGCTTTCTTT. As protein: CASTQGMNTEAFF.

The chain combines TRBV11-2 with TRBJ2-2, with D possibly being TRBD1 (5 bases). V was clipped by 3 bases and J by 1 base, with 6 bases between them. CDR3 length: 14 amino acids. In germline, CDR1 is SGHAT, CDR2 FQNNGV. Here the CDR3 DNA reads TGTGCCAGCAGCTTCGACAGGAACACCGGGGAGCTGTTTTTT. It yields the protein CASSFDRNTGELFF.

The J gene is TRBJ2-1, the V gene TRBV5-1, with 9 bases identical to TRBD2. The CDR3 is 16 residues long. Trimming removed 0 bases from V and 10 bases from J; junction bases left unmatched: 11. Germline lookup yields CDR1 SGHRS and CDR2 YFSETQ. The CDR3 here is CASSLDRLAGEDEQFF. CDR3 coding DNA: TGCGCCAGCAGCTTGGATAGGTTAGCGGGAGAAGACGAGCAGTTCTTC.

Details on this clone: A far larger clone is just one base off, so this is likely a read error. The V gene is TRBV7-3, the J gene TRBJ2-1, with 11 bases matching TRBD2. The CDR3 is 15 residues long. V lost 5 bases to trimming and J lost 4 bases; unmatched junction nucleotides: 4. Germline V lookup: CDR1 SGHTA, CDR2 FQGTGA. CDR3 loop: CASSVSGRAYNEQFF. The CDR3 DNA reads TGTGCCAGCAGCGTTAGCGGGAGGGCGTACAATGAGCAGTTCTTC.

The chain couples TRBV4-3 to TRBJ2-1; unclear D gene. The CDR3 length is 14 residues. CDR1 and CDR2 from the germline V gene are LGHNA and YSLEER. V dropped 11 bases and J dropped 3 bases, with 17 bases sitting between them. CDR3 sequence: CASAISKYYNEQFF. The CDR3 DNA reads TGCGCCTCGGCGATTTCAAAATACTACAATGAGCAGTTCTTC.

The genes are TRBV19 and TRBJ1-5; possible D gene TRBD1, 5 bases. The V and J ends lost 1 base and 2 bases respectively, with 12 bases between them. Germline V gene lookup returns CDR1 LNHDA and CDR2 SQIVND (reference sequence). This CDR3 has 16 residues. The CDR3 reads CASSIVQGARNQPQHF. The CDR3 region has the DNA TGTGCCAGTAGTATAGTCCAGGGCGCTCGCAATCAGCCCCAGCATTTT.

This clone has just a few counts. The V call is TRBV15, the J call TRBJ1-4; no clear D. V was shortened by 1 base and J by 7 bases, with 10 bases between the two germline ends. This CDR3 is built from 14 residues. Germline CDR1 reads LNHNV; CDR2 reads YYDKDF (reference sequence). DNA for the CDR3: TGTGCCACCAGCAGAGGAGAAATAGCTGAAAAACTGTTTTTT. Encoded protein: CATSRGEIAEKLFF.

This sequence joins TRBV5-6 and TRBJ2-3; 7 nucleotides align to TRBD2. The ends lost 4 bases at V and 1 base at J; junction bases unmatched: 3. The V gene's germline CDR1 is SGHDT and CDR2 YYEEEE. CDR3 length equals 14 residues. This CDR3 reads CASSTGLGTDTQYF. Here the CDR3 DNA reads TGTGCCAGCAGCACCGGACTAGGCACAGATACGCAGTATTTT.

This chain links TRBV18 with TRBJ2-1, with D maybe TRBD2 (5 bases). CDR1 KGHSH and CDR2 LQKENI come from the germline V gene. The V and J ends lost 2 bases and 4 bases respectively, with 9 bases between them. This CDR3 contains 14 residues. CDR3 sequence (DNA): TGTGCCAGCTCACCAGGACTTACATACAATGAGCAGTTCTTC. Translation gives CASSPGLTYNEQFF.

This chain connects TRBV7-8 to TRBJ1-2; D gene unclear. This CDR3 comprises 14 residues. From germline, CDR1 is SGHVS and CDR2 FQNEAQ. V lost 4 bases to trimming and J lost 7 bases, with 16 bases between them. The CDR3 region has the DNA TGTGCCAGCAGCTCTCCCCTCCCCTGGGGTGGCTACACCTTC. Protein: CASSSPLPWGGYTF.

CDR3 sequence reads: CASSEVVGLTNEQFF. The CDR3 bases are TGTGCCAGCAGTGAAGTGGTGGGACTTACAAATGAGCAGTTCTTC. This rearrangement joins TRBV6-1 to TRBJ2-1; D perhaps matches TRBD2 (6 bases). V shed 1 base and J shed 7 bases, with 14 bases lying between them. The CDR3 is 15 amino acids. The germline gives CDR1 MNHNS, CDR2 SASEGT.

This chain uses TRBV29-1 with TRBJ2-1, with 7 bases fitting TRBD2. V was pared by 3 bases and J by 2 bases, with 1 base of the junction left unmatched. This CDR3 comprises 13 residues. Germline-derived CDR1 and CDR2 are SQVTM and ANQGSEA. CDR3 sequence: CSVDAGAYNEQFF. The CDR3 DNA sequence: TGCAGCGTTGACGCGGGAGCCTACAATGAGCAGTTCTTC.

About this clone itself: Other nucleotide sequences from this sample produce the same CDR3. CDR3 loop: CASSYRTGTGELFF. Written as DNA, the CDR3 is TGTGCCAGCAGCTACAGGACTGGCACCGGGGAGCTGTTTTTT. This sequence joins TRBV7-2 and TRBJ2-2, with D perhaps being TRBD1 or TRBD2 (5 bases each). Trimming left V 4 bases short and J 4 bases short, with 10 bases between. The CDR3 runs 14 residues. The germline V gene encodes CDR1 SGHTA and CDR2 FQGNSA.

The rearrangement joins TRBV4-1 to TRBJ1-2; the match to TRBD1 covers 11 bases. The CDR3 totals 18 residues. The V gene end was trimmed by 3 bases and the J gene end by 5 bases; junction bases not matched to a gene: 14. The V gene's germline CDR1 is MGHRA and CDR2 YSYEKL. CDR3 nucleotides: TGCGCCAGCAGCCAGATTGCCGGGACAGGGGGTGAGGTATATGGCTACACCTTC. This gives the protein CASSQIAGTGGEVYGYTF.

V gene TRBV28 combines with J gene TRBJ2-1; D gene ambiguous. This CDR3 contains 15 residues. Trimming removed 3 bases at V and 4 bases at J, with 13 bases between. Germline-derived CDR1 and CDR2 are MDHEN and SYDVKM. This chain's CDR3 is CASSFTTFRYNEQFF. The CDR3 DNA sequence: TGTGCCAGCAGTTTCACGACTTTCCGTTACAATGAGCAGTTCTTC.

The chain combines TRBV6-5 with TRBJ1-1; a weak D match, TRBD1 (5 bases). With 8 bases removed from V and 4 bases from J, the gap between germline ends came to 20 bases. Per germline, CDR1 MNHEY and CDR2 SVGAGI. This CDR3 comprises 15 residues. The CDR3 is CASGNQRARGTEAFF. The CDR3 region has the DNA TGTGCCAGCGGTAACCAGAGGGCAAGGGGCACTGAAGCTTTCTTT.

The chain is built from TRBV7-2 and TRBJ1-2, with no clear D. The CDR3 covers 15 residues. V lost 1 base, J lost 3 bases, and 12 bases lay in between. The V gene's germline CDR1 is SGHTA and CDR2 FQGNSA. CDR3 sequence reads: CASSLGHRGDYGYTF. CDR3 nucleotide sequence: TGTGCCAGCAGCTTAGGGCACCGGGGTGACTATGGCTACACCTTC.

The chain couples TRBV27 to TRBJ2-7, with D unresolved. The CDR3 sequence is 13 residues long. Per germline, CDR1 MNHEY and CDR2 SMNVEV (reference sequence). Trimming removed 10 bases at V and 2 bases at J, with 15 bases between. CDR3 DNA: TGTGCCACCTCCCGCGCCCCCGCCTACGAGCAGTACTTC. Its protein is CATSRAPAYEQYF.